One TCR beta chain is described in this entry. Its binding antigen is unknown. A much more abundant neighbour one base away suggests this may be a read error. At the junction V is shortened by 4 bases and J by 0 bases, with 10 bases in between. For CDR1 and CDR2, the germline V gene (reference sequence) lists LNHDA and SQIVND. The CDR3 numbers 15 residues from cysteine through phenylalanine. Solely the CDR3 DNA is kept, with 45 bases framed from the first base. Stable Graves' hyperthyroidism was defined as the absence of progression to ophthalmopathy over 18 months of follow-up. The hyperthyroidism patients were between 18 and 65 years old and newly diagnosed, with a disease duration of less than 2 months. The study excluded patients with uncontrolled infections, other autoimmune diseases, pregnancy or lactation. Clinical symptoms, serum thyroxine and TRAb, thyroid ultrasound, and orbital computed tomography formed the basis for the diagnoses. PBMCs were isolated from more than 9 ml of fresh peripheral blood by Ficoll-Paque density gradient centrifugation. Total RNA was extracted with Trizol reagent, and quality was checked on an Agilent 2100 Bioanalyzer.

These data come from a study of T cells in Graves' hyperthyroidism and ophthalmopathy (dated by TCRdb to the late 2010s). Turning to the overall study: Peripheral blood was sampled at the time of initial diagnosis, prior to any treatment. Prospective prediction of ophthalmopathy was tested in an independent validation cohort of approximately 18 hyperthyroidism patients and some 17 patients who later progressed to ophthalmopathy. Following sampling, methimazole starting at 30 mg daily was given to hyperthyroidism patients, and high-dose intravenous methylprednisolone was given to ophthalmopathy patients. The 75 to 100 discovery patients were randomly split 7:3 into training and test sets. The paper reports TCR Vbeta CDR3 sequencing of some 140 peripheral blood samples: under 45 ophthalmopathy, 75 to 80 hyperthyroidism and some 17 progressor patients. A discovery cohort of roughly 96 patients, approximately 45 with Graves' ophthalmopathy and 55 to 65 with stable Graves' hyperthyroidism, was used to find distinguishing TCR V-J signatures. In about 6 Graves' hyperthyroidism patients, the study also compared T-cell repertoires from thyroid tissue with T-cell repertoires from blood.

Amplification of TCR beta CDR3 regions was carried out from RNA transcripts. The first round of RT-PCR for the TCR CDR3 was performed with the HTBI primer set and the Qiagen OneStep RT-PCR kit. Libraries were constructed in a second round of multiplex PCR, after which size selection and purification were performed. The libraries were sequenced on an Illumina HiSeq2000 using paired-end 100 bp reads. Per the authors' processing: Raw data were processed with SOAPnuke, discarding reads with adapters, uncalled bases, mean Phred below 15, or no exact constant-primer or identifier match. COPE v1.2.5 was used to merge high-quality paired reads, and clonotypes were defined as unique nucleotide sequences. Clonotypes were aligned to IMGT TRBV, TRBD and TRBJ reference segments using MiTCR v1.1. The analysis included only V-J combinations with a frequency above 0.0001, which together covered 98% to 99.2% of the repertoires. A TCS score was defined as the ratio of F50 (clonal expansion) to E x V (chaos), with BLOSUM62-based TCRdist applied between CDR3 peptides within each V-J. Welch's t-statistics and random forest reduced approximately 520 V-J features to 10 to 15, which were used in a naive Bayes classifier (R e1071). TCRdb trimmed public reads at Q25 via fastp, called clones via MiXCR and kept in-frame beta chains. For every CDR3 protein sequence, its rows merge into one entry that carries the most common genes and DNA. It is TCRdb's table, rather than the study itself, that gives the V and J calls and clone size. Present in this sample are a few hundred thousand distinct CDR3 sequences, 15% to 18% of which were seen just once. The top ten hold roughly 7.3% of the sample.

Here is what the overall study found, with its caveats: In validation, the model predicted progression to ophthalmopathy with just under 71% sensitivity and less than 80% specificity, a median of 6.5 months before onset. In cross-validation, a model built on a 13 V-J signature told ophthalmopathy apart from stable hyperthyroidism with 85% to 90% sensitivity and approximately 81% specificity, and in testing the same model reached 80%/75%. Most expanded thyroid clonotypes (frequency above 0.001) were also detected in blood, a finding suggesting that blood repertoires may reflect thyroid immune responses. No statistical method was used to fix the sample size in advance, and group allocation was not hidden from the investigators.

This receptor was identified in a woman in her 30s with Graves' hyperthyroidism. In this chain, TRBV19 is recombined with TRBJ2-1; the D gene assignment is perhaps TRBD1 or TRBD2, with each matching 5 bases. The sample taken for sequencing was blood. The DNA is as follows: TGTGCCAGTAGTACCGGGGCAAGCTCCTACAATGAGCAGTTCTTC. Translation gives CASSTGASSYNEQFF. With all but the CDR3 taken from the reference TRBV19 and TRBJ2-1 genes, the full variable domain is: DGGITQSPKYLFRKEGQNVTLSCEQNLNHDAMYWYRQDPGQGLRLIYYSQIVNDFQKGDIAEGYSVSREKKESFPLTVTSAQKNPTAFYLCASSTGASSYNEQFFGPGTRLTVL.